Presented here are 3 T cell receptor beta chains from one specimen sequenced in a study of blood T cell repertoires in COVID-19 (dated by TCRdb to the early 2020s). The protocol used for the library was the immunoSEQ multiplex PCR assay. Drawn from immuneACCESS, this table holds only the in-frame rearrangements with V and J called that TCRdb kept. Clones are partly lost; checked studies trace under half to an unresolved V gene and leave the rest unexplained. The sample table holds more than 35,000 clones, of which 70% to 90% were seen once. 10% to 15% of the sample lies in the top ten. Sequenced input: peripheral blood. The receptors originated from a man between 60 and 75 years old with active COVID-19.

The count of this clone is one. The rearrangement uses TRBV2 and TRBJ2-6; 7 nucleotides agree with TRBD2. The CDR3 consists of 15 residues. CDR1 is SNHLY, CDR2 FYNNEI, per germline. V shed 9 bases, J shed 0 bases, and the junction held 5 bases outside the gene matches. The CDR3 nucleotides are TGTGCCAGTCTAGCGGTTATCTCTGGGGCCAACGTCCTGACTTTC. Residues: CASLAVISGANVLTF.

This CDR3 reads CASKAGYIQETQYF. The CDR3 nucleotides are TGTGCCAGCAAGGCGGGGTACATCCAAGAGACCCAGTACTTC. The gene calls are TRBV6-5 and TRBJ2-5; D possibly corresponds to TRBD2 (6 bases). Germline V gene lookup returns CDR1 MNHEY and CDR2 SVGAGI. This CDR3 has 14 amino acids. V lost 7 bases, J lost 1 base, and 13 bases lay in between.

This clone came up a few times. CDR3 amino acids: CASMSSGGIPYGYTF. CDR3 coding DNA: TGTGCCAGTATGAGTAGTGGAGGGATCCCCTATGGCTACACCTTC. The chain couples TRBV19 to TRBJ1-2; the D is unclear. Trimming removed 7 bases at V and 4 bases at J, with 19 bases between. Germline CDR1 and CDR2: LNHDA and SQIVND (reference sequence). The CDR3 spans 15 residues.